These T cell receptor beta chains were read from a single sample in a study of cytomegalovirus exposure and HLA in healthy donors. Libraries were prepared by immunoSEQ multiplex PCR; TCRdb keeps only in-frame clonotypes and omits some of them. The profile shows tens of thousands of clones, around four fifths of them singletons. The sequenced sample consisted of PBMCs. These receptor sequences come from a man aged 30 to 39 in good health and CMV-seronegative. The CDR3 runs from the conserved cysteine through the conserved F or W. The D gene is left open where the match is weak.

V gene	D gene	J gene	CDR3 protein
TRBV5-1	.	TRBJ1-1	CASSGRLNTEAFF
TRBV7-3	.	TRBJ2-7	CASSPPGSYEQYF
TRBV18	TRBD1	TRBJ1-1	CASSSLNRGGDTEAFF
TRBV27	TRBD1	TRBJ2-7	CASSSPRTGASHEQYF
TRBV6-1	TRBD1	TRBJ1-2	CASSPDRGDGYTF
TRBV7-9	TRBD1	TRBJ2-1	CASSRRTGGSYNEQFF
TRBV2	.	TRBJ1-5	CASSYDSDSNQPQHF
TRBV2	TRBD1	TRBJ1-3	CASSENRGHTIYF
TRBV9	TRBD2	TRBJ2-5	CASSVGGGAVETQYF
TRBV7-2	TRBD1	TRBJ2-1	CASSWGQGVYNEQFF
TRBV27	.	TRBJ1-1	CASSLGGGWTEAFF
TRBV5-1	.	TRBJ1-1	CASSLGHEGNTEAFF
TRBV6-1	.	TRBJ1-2	CASSDWRHINYGYTF
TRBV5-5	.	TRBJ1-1	CASSLASWVGGLNTEAFF
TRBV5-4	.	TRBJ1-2	CASSEGGTASRGNGYTF
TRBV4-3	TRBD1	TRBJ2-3	CASSQDRTGPDTQYF
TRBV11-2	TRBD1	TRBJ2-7	CASSFRDSAYEQYF
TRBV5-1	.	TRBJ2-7	CASSLKEGAREQYF
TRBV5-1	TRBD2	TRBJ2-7	CASSFTPGLADEQYF
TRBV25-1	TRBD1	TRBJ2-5	CASSERATGVQETQYF
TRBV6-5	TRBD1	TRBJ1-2	CASSYRTGVIPGYTF
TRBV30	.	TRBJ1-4	CAWSALLGAANEKLFF
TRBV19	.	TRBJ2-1	CASSISTENDEQFF
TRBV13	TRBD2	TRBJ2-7	CASSEGSGGYEQYF
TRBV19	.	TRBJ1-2	CASSTTGGANYGYTF
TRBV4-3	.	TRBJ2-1	CASSQDLGVGEQFF
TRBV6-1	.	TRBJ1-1	CASSRRVSEAFF
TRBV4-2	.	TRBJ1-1	CASSQPFGTPNTEAFF
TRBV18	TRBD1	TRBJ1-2	CASSPGQGAEGYTF
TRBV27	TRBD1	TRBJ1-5	CASSDRGNQPQHF
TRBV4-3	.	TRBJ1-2	CASSQDRPSADGKGYTF
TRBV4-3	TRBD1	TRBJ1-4	CASSQTGTGSFIFLEKLFF
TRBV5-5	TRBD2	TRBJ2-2	CASSRPGLAGELFF
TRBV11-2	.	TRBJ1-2	CASSLTGYGYTF
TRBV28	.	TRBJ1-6	CASSLPDRPNSPLHF
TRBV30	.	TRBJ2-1	CAWSVGLDSYNEQFF
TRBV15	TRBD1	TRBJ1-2	CATSLRTGFYGYTF
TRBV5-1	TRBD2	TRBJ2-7	CASKFSSGGHYEQYF
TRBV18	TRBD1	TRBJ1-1	CASSATGKNTEAFF
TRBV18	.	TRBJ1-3	CASSPRAPKDSGNTIYF
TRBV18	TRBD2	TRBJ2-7	CASSQLTPRLAESYEQYF
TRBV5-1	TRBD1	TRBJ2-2	CASSTGQVTGELFF
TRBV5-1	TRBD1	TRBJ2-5	CASSFGDRETQYF
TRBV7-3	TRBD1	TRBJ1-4	CASSLTGQTNEKLFF
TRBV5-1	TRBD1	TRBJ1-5	CASSQTGNNQPQHF
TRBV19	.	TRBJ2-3	CASSKTGGRDTQYF
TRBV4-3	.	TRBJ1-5	CASSQEAGQPQHF
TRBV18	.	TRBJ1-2	CASSPGLRPSDGYTF
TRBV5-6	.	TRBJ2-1	CASSLTSGDLLF
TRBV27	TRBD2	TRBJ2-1	CASSLSSASGRYNEQFF
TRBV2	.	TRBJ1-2	CASSKRQDFYGYTF
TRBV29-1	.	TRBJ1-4	CSGGDTVLNEKLFF
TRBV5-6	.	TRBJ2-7	CASSLAELDQVFPYGQYF
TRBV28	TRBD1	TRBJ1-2	CASSLGQNYGYTF